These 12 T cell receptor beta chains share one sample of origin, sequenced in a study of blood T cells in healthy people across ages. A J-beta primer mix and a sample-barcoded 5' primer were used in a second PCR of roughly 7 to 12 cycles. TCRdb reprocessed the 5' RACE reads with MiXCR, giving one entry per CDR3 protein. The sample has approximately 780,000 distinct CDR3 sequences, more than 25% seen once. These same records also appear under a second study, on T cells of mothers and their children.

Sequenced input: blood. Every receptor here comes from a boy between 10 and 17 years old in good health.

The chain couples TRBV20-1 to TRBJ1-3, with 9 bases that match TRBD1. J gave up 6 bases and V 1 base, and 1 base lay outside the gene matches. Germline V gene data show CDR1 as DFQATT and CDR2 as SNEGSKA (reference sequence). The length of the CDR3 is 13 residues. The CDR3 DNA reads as TGCAGTGCTAGAGGACAGGGGGAAAACACCATATATTTT. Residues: CSARGQGENTIYF.

The CDR3 sequence: CASTLGPGRATGELFF. The CDR3 coding sequence is TGCGCCAGCACCCTAGGCCCGGGGCGAGCCACCGGGGAGCTGTTTTTT. The V call is TRBV5-1, the J call TRBJ2-2; either TRBD1 or TRBD2 may fit D (5 bases each). This CDR3 spans 16 amino acids. CDR1 and CDR2 from the germline V gene are SGHRS and YFSETQ. Trimming shortened V by 6 bases and J by 4 bases, and 19 bases separated the two germline ends.

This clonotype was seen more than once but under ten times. CDR3 protein: CASSVGVRVYEQYF. CDR3 nucleotide sequence: TGTGCCAGCAGCGTAGGAGTCAGGGTCTACGAGCAGTACTTC. V is TRBV9 and J is TRBJ2-1; tentative D call: TRBD1 (5 bases). TRBJ2-7 explains the end of the DNA better; the J call may be wrong. CDR1 and CDR2 (germline): SGDLS, YYNGEE. The CDR3 contains 14 residues.

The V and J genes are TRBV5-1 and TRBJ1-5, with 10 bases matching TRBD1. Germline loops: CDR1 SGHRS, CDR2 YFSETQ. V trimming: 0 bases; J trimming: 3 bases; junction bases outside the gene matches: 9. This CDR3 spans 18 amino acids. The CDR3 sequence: CASSLERDRGPNNQPQHF. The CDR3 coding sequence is TGCGCCAGCAGCTTGGAGCGGGACAGGGGCCCCAACAATCAGCCCCAGCATTTT.

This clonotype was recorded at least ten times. The CDR3: CASSRANTGELFF. For the CDR3, the DNA is TGTGCCAGCAGCCGAGCGAACACCGGGGAGCTGTTTTTT. The rearrangement links TRBV14 to TRBJ2-2; D gene ambiguous. Germline V gene data show CDR1 as SGHDN and CDR2 as FVKESK. The V and J ends lost 4 bases and 0 bases respectively, with 3 bases between them. CDR3 length equals 13 residues.

This CDR3 reads CASSLGAGQGYGYTF. The CDR3 nucleotides read TGCGCCAGCAGCTTGGGTGCGGGACAGGGCTATGGCTACACCTTC. The J gene is TRBJ1-2, the V gene TRBV5-1, with 9 bases matching TRBD1. Unmatched junction bases numbered 4, after V lost 0 bases and J lost 4 bases. Germline-derived CDR1 and CDR2 are SGHRS and YFSETQ. This CDR3 region has 15 residues.

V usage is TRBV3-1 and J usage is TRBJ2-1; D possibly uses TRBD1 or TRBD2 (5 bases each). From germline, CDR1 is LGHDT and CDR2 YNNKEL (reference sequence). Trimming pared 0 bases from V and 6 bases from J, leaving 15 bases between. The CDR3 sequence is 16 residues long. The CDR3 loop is CASSQDGWGRPNEQFF. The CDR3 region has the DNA TGTGCCAGCAGCCAAGATGGGTGGGGACGGCCCAATGAGCAGTTCTTC.

The CDR3 loop reads CATSDPRTTDTQYF. The CDR3 region has the DNA TGTGCCACCAGTGACCCTCGAACCACAGATACGCAGTATTTT. The chain links TRBV24-1 to TRBJ2-3; D call uncertain. Germline-derived CDR1 and CDR2 are KGHDR and SFDVKD. The CDR3 contains 14 residues. The ends were cut back, 4 bases at V and 2 bases at J, with 9 bases in the middle.

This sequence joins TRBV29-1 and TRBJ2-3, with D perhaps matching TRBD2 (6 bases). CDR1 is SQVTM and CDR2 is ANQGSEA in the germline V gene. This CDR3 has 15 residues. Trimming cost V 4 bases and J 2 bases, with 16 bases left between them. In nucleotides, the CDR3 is TGCAGCGTTGCGTTGCTAGCGAAACCCACAGATACGCAGTATTTT. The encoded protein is CSVALLAKPTDTQYF.

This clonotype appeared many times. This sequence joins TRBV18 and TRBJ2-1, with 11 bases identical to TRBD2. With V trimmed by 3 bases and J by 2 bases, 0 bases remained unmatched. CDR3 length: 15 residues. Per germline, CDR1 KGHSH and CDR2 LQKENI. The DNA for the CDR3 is TGTGCCAGCTCACCGACTAGCGGGACCTACAATGAGCAGTTCTTC. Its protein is CASSPTSGTYNEQFF. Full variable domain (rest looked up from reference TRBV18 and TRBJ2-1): NAGVMQNPRHLVRRRGQEARLRCSPMKGHSHVYWYRQLPEEGLKFMVYLQKENIIDESGMPKERFSAEFPKEGPSILRIQQVVRGDSAAYFCASSPTSGTYNEQFFGPGTRLTVL.

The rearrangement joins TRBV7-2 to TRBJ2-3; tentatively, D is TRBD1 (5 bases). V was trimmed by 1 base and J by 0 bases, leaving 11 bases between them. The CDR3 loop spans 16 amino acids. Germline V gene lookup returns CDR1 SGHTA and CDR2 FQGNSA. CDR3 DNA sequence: TGTGCCAGCAGCTTAGGGGCAGGGTGGAGCACAGATACGCAGTATTTT. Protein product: CASSLGAGWSTDTQYF.

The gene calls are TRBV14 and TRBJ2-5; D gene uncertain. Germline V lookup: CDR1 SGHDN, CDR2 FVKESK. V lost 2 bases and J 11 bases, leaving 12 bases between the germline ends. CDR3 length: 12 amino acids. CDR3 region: CASSQPGTKQYF. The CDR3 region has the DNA TGTGCCAGCAGCCAACCCGGTACAAAACAGTACTTC. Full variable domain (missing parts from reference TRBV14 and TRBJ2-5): EAGVTQFPSHSVIEKGQTVTLRCDPISGHDNLYWYRRVMGKEIKFLLHFVKESKQDESGMPNNRFLAERTGGTYSTLKVQPAELEDSGVYFCASSQPGTKQYFGPGTRLLVL.